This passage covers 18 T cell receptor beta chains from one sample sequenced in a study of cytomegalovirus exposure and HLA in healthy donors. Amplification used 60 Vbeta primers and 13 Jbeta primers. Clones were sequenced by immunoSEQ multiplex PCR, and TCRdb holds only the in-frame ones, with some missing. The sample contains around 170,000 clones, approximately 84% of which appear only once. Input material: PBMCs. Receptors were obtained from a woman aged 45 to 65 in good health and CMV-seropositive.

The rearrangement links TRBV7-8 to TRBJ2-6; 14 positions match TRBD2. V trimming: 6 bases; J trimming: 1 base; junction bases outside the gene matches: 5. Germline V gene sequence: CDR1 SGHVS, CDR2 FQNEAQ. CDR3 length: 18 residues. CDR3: CASSSGTSGGSGANVLTF. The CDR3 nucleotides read TGTGCCAGCAGTTCCGGGACTAGCGGGGGTTCTGGGGCCAACGTCCTGACTTTC.

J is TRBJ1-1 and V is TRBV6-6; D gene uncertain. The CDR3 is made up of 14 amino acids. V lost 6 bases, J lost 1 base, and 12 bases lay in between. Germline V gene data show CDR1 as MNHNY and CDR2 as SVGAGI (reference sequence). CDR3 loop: CASSRPRKNTEAFF. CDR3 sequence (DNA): TGTGCCAGCAGCCGTCCCAGGAAGAACACTGAAGCTTTCTTT.

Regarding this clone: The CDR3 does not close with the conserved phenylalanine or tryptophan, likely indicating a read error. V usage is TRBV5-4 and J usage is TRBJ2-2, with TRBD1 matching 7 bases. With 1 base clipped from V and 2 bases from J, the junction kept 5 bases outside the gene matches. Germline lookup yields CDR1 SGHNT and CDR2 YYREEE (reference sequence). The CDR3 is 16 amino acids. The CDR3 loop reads CASSLIRGLNTGELFV. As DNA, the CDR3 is TGTGCCAGCAGCTTGATAAGGGGGCTCAACACCGGGGAGCTGTTTGTT.

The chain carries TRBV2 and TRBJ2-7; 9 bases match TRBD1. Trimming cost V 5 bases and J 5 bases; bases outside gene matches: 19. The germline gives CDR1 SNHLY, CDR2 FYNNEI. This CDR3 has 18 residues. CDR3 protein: CASSYTSSTGTGNNEQYF. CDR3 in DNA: TGTGCCAGCAGTTACACATCGTCGACCGGGACAGGGAACAACGAGCAGTACTTC.

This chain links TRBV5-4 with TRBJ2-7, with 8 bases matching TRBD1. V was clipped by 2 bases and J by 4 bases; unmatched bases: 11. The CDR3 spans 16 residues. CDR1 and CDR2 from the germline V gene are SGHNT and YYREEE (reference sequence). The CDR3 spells CASSFPSPGGVYEQYF. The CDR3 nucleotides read TGTGCCAGCAGCTTTCCTTCCCCAGGGGGCGTTTACGAGCAGTACTTC.

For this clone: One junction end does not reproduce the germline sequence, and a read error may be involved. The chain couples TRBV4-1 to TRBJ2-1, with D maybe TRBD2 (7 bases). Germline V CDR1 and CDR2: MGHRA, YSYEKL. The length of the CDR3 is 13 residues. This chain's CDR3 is CASSQTGGLEQFF. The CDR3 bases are TGTGCCAGCAGCCAAACGGGGGGCCTCGAGCAGTTCTTC.

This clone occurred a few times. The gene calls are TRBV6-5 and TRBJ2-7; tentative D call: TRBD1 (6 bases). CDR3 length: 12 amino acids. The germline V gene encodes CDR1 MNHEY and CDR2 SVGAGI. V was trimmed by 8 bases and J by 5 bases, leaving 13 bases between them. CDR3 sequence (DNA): TGTGCCAGCGAGGGGGTTTCGAACGAGCAGTACTTC. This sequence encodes CASEGVSNEQYF.

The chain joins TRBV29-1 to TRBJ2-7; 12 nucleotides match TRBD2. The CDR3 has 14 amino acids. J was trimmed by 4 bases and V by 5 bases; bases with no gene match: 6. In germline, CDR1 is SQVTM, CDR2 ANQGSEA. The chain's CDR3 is CSVTLAGGRYEQYF. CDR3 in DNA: TGCAGCGTTACCCTAGCGGGGGGGCGGTACGAGCAGTACTTC.

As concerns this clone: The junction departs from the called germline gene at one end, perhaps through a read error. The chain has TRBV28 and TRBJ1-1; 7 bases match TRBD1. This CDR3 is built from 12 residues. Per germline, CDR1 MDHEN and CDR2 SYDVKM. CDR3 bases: TGTGCCAGCGGGACAGTGAAGACTGAAGCTTTCTTT. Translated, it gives CASGTVKTEAFF. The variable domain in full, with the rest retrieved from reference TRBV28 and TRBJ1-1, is DVKVTQSSRYLVKRTGEKVFLECVQDMDHENMFWYRQDPGLGLRLIYFSYDVKMKEKGDIPEGYSVSREKKERFSLILESASTNQTSMYLCASGTVKTEAFFGQGTRLTVV.

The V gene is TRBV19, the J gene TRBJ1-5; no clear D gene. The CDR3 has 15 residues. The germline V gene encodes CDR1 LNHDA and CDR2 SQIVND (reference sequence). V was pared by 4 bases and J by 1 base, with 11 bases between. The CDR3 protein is CASSTGTRSNQPQHF. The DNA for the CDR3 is TGTGCCAGTAGTACAGGCACACGAAGCAATCAGCCCCAGCATTTT.

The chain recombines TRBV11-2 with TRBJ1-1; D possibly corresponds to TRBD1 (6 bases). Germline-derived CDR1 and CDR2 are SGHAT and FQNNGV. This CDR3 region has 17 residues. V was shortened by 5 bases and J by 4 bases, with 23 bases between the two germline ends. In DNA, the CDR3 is TGTGCCAGCAGCCGGCCCCTAGCATCAGGGGCGGTCACTGAAGCTTTCTTT. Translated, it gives CASSRPLASGAVTEAFF.

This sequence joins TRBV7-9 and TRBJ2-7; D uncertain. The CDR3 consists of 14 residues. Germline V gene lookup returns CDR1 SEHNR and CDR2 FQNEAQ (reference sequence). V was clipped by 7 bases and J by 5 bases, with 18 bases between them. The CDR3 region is CASTRPPRQDEQYF. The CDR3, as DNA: TGTGCCAGCACCCGACCCCCCAGACAAGACGAGCAGTACTTC.

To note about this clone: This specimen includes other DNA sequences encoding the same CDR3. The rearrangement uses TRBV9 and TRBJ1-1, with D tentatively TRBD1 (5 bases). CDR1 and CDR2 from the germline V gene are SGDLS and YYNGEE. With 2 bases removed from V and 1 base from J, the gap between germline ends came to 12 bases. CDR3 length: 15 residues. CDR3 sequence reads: CASSVGGGTNTEAFF. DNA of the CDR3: TGTGCCAGCAGCGTTGGTGGGGGGACGAACACTGAAGCTTTCTTT. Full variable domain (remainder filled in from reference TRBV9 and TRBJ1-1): DSGVTQTPKHLITATGQRVTLRCSPRSGDLSVYWYQQSLDQGLQFLIQYYNGEERAKGNILERFSAQQFPDLHSELNLSSLELGDSALYFCASSVGGGTNTEAFFGQGTRLTVV.

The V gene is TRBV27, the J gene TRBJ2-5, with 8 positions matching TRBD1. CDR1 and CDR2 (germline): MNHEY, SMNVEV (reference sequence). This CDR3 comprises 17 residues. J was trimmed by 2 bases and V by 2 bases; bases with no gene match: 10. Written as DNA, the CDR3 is TGTGCCAGCAGTTTAGGTACAGGACAGGGTAATCAAGAGACCCAGTACTTC. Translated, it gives CASSLGTGQGNQETQYF.

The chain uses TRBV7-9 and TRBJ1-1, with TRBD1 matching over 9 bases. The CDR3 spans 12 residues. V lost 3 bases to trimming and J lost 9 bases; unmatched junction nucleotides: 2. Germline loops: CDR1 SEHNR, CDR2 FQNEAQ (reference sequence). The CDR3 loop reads CASSFGQGKAFF. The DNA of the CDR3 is TGTGCCAGCAGCTTCGGACAGGGGAAAGCTTTCTTT.

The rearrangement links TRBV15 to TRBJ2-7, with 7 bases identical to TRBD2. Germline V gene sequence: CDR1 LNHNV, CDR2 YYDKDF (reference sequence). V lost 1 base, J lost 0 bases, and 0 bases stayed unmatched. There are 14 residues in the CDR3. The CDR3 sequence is CATSRGGGSYEQYF. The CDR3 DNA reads TGTGCCACCAGCAGAGGCGGGGGCTCCTACGAGCAGTACTTC.

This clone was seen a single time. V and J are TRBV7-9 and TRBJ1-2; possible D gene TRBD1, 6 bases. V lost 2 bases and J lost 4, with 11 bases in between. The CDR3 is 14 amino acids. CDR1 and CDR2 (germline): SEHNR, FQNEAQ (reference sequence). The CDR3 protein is CASSLRDTSYGYTF. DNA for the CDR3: TGTGCCAGCAGCTTACGGGACACCAGCTATGGCTACACCTTC.

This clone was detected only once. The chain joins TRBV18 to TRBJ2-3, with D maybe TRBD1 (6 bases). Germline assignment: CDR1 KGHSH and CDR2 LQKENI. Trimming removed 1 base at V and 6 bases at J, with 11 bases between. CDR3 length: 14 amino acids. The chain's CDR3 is CASSPLGGYDTQYF. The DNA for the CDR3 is TGTGCCAGCTCACCACTAGGGGGTTACGATACGCAGTATTTT.